The sample holds a few counts of the clone carrying this T cell receptor (beta chain). Antigen: not known. Germline V CDR1 and CDR2: WNHNN, SYGVQD (reference sequence). The V end lost 3 bases, the J end lost 3 bases, and 3 bases lay between the germline ends. The CDR3 length is 11 residues. The data derive from a study of chemoradiotherapy in HPV16-positive cancers. Regarding the study as a whole: Candidate HPV-specific clones and E7-related TCR motifs grew in tumor during treatment.

TCRdb's copy holds only in-frame clones and misses some; the assay was immunoSEQ multiplex PCR. The sample carries 9,500 to 15,000 clones, roughly 89% recorded once. This material was acquired from a patient who underwent chemoradiotherapy. The receptor comes from a human donor with HPV-associated anogenital cancer. V gene TRBV10-1 combines with J gene TRBJ2-7; no clear D gene. CDR3: CASSDHYEQYF. DNA for the CDR3: TGCGCCAGCAGTGACCACTACGAGCAGTACTTC.